These T cell receptor beta chains were read from a single sample in a study of blood T cell repertoires in COVID-19. The table came from immunoSEQ multiplex PCR; TCRdb's copy has only in-frame clones and leaves some out. Of about 160,000 clones listed, approximately 83% were seen once; the top ten hold 10% to 15%. The sequenced material came from peripheral blood. The receptors stem from a man between 65 and 85 years old who had recovered from COVID-19. The CDR3 runs from the conserved cysteine through the conserved F or W. D genes are given only for firm matches. Only some rows state a clone size, as once, few, many or a class for expanded clones.

j_call,clone_size,d_call,v_call,cdr3_nt,cdr3_aa
TRBJ1-5,.,.,TRBV6-1,TGTGCCAGCAGTGACCATGACAGACAGCCCCAGCATTTT,CASSDHDRQPQHF
TRBJ1-2,.,.,TRBV6-1,TGTGCCAGCAGTGACAGAAACTATGGCTACACCTTC,CASSDRNYGYTF
TRBJ2-1,once,TRBD2,TRBV5-8,TGTGCCAGCAGCTTGGGTCTAGCGGGAGCGTACTCCTACAATGAGCAGTTCTTC,CASSLGLAGAYSYNEQFF
TRBJ1-3,.,.,TRBV25-1,TGTGCCAGCAGTGGTAGCATCTCTGGAAACACCATATATTTT,CASSGSISGNTIYF
TRBJ2-2,.,TRBD2,TRBV5-1,TGCGCCAGCAGCTTGGGGGCGGGAGGCTACACCGGGGAGCTGTTTTTT,CASSLGAGGYTGELFF
TRBJ2-7,once,.,TRBV5-1,TGCGCCAGCAGCTTGGGATTTAGCGGTTCCTACGAGCAGTACTTC,CASSLGFSGSYEQYF
TRBJ1-3,once,.,TRBV28,TGTGCCAGCAGTTTCTCCCGGTCGGGAAACACCATATATTTT,CASSFSRSGNTIYF
TRBJ2-7,.,.,TRBV27,TGTGCCAGCAGTTTATCAGGGGGTGTCTACGAGCAGTACTTC,CASSLSGGVYEQYF
TRBJ2-2,.,.,TRBV5-4,TGTGCCAGCAGCTTCCGAGCGAACACCGGGGAGCTGTTTTTT,CASSFRANTGELFF
TRBJ2-7,once,TRBD2,TRBV27,TGTGCCAGCAGTTTAACGACTAGCGGGAGCAAGTACGAGCAGTACTTC,CASSLTTSGSKYEQYF
TRBJ1-2,.,TRBD1,TRBV7-2,TGTGCCAGCAGCCCGGGACAGGGTCTTAGCTACACCTTC,CASSPGQGLSYTF
TRBJ2-3,.,.,TRBV10-1,TGCGCCAGCAGTGGGGGACAAAGCACAGATACGCAGTATTTT,CASSGGQSTDTQYF
TRBJ1-1,.,.,TRBV29-1,TGCAGCGTTGGTTATCGGGAATTGGAAACTGAAGCTTTCTTT,CSVGYRELETEAFF
TRBJ1-2,.,TRBD1,TRBV9,TGTGCCAGCAGCTACAGAGGGGACAGCCTCTATGGCTACACCTTC,CASSYRGDSLYGYTF
TRBJ2-1,.,.,TRBV7-8,TGTGCCAGCAGCGAAGACCGGGAATCTTGGTTCTTC,CASSEDRESWFF
TRBJ1-6,few,TRBD1,TRBV19,TGTGCCAGTAGGCGGGACAGCGAGAGTTCACCCCTCCACTTT,CASRRDSESSPLHF
TRBJ2-7,few,.,TRBV2,TGTGCCAGCAGGGGACTTACCTACGAGCAGTACTTC,CASRGLTYEQYF
TRBJ2-7,.,TRBD2,TRBV10-3,TGTGCCATCTCATCCGGACTAGCGGGTCGAGAGCAGTACTTC,CAISSGLAGREQYF
TRBJ2-1,.,.,TRBV7-6,TGTGCCAGCAGCCAACTTGTCCCCAATGAGCAGTTCTTC,CASSQLVPNEQFF
TRBJ2-6,few,TRBD1,TRBV19,TGTGCCAGTAGTATAGACCCCCCGACAGGGTCCGGGGCCAACGTCCTGACTTTC,CASSIDPPTGSGANVLTF
TRBJ2-2,.,TRBD1,TRBV19,TGTGCCAGTAGCTATGGGACAGCACACGCCGGGGAGCTGTTTTTT,CASSYGTAHAGELFF
TRBJ2-7,many,.,TRBV27,TGTGCCAGCAGTTTAACTACAACCTACGAGCAGTACTTC,CASSLTTTYEQYF
TRBJ2-2,.,TRBD2,TRBV5-4,TGTGCCAGCAGCCCCGGGGGACTAGCGGGAGTTGGCGGGGAGCTGTTTTTT,CASSPGGLAGVGGELFF
TRBJ1-1,few,.,TRBV7-2,TGTGCCAGCAGCTTAGGGCAGTACACTGAAGCTTTCTTT,CASSLGQYTEAFF
TRBJ2-7,.,.,TRBV6-5,TGTGCCAGCAGTTCAGCGGGGACAAGTCCCTACGAGCAGTACTTC,CASSSAGTSPYEQYF
TRBJ2-1,few,TRBD2,TRBV6-5,TGTGCCAGCAGTTTTAGCGGGAGCTCCTACAATGAGCAGTTCTTC,CASSFSGSSYNEQFF
TRBJ2-1,.,TRBD1,TRBV19,TGTGCCAGTAGTAGGACAGGGGGCGAACTTACAAATGAGCAGTTCTTC,CASSRTGGELTNEQFF